This T cell receptor beta chain derives from a study of blood T cell repertoires in COVID-19. About the research overall: COVID-19 samples collected from the United States, Italy and Spain covered acute and convalescent phases. Sample material is recorded as cDNA or gDNA derived from T cells, B-cell-depleted T cells, or PBMCs.

The CDR3 runs 15 residues. V lost 7 bases and J lost 1; bases outside the gene matches: 5. Germline values: CDR1 LNHDA, CDR2 SQIVND (reference sequence). As processed by the authors: Estimated nucleated cell counts came from reference gene primer amplification. Some clones are missing from TCRdb's copy, which holds only in-frame ones; the method was immunoSEQ multiplex PCR. Clone size and the V and J calls come from that table; the DNA yielded D and trimming. The sample holds around 110,000 clones, approximately 82% seen once. The sequence came from a man aged 65-85 years with active or convalescent COVID-19. The sample taken for sequencing was peripheral blood. This rearrangement joins TRBV19 to TRBJ2-1, with 9 bases fitting TRBD2. The DNA of the CDR3 is TGTGCCAGTACCCGTAGCGGGAGTTCCTACAATGAGCAGTTCTTC. Translated: CASTRSGSSYNEQFF.